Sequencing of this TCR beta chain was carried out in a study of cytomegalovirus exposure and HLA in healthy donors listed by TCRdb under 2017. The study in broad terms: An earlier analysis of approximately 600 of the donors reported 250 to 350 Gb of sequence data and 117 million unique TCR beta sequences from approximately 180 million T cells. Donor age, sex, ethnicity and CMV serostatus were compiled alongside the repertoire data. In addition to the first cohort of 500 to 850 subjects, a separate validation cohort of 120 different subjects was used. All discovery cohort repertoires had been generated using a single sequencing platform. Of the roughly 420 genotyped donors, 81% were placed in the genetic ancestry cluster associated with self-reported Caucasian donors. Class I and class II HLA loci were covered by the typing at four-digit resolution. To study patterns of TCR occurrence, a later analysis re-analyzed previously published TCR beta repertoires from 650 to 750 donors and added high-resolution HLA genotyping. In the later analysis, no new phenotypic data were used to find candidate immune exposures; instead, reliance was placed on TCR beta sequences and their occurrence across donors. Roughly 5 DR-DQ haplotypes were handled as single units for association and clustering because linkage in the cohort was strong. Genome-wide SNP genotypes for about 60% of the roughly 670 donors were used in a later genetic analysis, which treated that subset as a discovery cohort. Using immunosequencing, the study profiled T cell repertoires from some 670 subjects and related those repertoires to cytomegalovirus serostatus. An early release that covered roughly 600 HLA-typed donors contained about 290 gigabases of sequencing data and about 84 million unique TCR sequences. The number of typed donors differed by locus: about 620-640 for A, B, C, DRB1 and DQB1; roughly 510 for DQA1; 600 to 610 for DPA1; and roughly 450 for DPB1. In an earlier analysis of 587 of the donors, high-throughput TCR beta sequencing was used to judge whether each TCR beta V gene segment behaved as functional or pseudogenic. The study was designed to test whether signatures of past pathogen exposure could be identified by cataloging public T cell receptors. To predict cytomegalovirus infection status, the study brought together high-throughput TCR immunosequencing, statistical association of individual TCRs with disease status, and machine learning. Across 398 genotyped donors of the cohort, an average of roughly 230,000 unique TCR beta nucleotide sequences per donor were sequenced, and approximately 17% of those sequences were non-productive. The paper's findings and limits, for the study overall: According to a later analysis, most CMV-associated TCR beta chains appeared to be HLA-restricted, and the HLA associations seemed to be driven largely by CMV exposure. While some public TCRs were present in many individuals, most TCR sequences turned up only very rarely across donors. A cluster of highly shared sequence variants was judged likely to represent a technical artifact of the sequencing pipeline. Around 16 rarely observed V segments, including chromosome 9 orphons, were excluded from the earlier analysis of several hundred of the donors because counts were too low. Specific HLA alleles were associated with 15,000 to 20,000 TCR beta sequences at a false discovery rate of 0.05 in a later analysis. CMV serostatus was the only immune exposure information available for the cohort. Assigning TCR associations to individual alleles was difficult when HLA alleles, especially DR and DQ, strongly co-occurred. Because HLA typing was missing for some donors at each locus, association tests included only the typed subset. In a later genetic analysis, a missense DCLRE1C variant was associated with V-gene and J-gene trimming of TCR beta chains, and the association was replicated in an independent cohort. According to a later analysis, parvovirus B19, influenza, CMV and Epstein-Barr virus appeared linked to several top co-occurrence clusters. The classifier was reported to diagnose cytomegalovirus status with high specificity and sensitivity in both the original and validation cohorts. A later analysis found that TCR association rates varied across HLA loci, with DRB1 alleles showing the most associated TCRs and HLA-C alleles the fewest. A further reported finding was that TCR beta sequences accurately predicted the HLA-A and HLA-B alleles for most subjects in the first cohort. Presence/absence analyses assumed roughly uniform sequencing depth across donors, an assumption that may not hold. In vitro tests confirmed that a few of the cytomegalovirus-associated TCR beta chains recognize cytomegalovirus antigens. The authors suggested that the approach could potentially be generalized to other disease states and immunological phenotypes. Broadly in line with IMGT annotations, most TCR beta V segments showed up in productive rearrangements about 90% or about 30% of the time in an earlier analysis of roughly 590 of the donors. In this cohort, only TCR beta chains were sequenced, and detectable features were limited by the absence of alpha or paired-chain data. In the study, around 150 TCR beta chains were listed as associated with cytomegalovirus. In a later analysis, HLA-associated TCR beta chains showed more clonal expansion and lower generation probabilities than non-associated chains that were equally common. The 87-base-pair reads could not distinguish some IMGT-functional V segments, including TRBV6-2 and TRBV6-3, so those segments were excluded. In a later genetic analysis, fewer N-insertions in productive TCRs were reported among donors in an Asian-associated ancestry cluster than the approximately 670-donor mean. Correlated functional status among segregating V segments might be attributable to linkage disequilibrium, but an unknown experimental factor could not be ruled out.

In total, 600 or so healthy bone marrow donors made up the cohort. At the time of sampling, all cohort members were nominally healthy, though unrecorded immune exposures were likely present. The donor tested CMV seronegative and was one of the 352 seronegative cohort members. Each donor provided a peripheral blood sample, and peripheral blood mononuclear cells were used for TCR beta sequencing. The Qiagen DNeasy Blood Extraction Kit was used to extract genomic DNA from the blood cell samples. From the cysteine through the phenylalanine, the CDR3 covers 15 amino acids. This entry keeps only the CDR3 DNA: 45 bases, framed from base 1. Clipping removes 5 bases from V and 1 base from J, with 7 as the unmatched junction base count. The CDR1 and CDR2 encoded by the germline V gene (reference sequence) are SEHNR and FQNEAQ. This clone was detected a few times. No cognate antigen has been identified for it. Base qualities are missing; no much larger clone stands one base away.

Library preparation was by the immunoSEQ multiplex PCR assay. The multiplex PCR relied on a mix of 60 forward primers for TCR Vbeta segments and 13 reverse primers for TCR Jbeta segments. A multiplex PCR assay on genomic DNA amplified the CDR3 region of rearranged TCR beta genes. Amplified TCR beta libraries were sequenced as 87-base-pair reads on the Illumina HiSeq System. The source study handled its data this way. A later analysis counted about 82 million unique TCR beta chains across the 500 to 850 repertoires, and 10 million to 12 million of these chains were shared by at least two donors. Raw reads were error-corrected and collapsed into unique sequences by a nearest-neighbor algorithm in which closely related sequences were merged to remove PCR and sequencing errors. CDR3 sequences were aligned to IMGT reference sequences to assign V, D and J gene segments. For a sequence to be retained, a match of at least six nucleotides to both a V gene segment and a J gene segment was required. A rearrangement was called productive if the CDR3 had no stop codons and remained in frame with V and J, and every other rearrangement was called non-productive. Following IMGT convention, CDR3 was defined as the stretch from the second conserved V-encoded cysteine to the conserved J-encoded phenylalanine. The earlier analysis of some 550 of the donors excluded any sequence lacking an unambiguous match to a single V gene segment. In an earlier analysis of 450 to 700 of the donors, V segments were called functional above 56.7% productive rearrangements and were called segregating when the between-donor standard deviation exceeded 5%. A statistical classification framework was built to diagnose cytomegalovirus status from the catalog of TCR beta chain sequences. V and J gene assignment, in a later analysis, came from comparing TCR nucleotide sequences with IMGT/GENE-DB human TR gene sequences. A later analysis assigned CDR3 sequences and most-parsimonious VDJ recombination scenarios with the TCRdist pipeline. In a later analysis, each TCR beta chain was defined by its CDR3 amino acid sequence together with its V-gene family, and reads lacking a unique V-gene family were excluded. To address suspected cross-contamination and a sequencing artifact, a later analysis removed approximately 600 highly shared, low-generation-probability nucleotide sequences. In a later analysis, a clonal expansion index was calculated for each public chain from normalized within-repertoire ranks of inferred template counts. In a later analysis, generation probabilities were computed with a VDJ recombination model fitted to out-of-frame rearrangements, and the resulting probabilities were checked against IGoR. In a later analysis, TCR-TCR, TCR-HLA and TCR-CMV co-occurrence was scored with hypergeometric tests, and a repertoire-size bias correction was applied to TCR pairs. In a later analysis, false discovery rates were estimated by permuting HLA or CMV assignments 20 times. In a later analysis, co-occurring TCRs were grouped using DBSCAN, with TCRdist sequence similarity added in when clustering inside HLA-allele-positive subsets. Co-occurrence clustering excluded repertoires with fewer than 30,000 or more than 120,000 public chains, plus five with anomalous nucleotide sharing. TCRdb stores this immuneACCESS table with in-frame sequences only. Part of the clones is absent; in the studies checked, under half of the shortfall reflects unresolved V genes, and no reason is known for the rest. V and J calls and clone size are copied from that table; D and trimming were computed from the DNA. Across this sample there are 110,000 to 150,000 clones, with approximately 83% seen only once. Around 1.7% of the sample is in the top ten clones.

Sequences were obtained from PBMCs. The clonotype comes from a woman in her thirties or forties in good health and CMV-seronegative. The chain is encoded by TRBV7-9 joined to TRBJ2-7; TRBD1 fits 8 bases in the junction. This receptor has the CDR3 CASSQGAGKSYEQYF. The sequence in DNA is TGTGCCAGCAGCCAGGGGGCGGGAAAGTCCTACGAGCAGTACTTC. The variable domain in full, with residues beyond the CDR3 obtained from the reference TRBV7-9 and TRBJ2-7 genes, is DTGVSQNPRHKITKRGQNVTFRCDPISEHNRLYWYRQTLGQGPEFLTYFQNEAQLEKSRLLSDRFSAERPKGSFSTLEIQRTEQGDSAMYLCASSQGAGKSYEQYFGPGTRLTVT.